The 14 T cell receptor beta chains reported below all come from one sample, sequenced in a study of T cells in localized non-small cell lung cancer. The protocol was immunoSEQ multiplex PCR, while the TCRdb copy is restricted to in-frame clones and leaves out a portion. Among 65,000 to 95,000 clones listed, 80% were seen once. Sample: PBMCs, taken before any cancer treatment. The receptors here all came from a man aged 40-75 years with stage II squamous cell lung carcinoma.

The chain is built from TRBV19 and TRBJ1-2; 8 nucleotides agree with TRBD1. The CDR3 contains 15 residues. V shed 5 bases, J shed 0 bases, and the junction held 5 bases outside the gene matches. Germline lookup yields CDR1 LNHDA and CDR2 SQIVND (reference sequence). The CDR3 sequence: CASSAGTGPNYGYTF. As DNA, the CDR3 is TGTGCCAGTAGTGCCGGGACAGGACCTAACTATGGCTACACCTTC.

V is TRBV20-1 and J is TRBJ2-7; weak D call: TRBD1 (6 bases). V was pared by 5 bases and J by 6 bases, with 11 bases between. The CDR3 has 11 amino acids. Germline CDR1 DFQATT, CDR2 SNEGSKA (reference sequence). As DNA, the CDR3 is TGCAGTGCTCACAGGGTTTTCGAGCAGTACTTC. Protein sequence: CSAHRVFEQYF.

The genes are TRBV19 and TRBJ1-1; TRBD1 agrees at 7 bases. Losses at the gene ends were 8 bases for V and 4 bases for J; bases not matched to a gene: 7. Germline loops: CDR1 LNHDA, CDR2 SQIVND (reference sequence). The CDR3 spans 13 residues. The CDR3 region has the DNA TGTGCCAGTCACGAGGGGGCGGGCACTGAAGCTTTCTTT. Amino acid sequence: CASHEGAGTEAFF.

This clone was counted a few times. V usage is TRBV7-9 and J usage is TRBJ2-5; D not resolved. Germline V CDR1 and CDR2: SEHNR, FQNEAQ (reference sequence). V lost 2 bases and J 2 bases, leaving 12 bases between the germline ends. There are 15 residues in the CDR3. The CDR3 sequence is CASSLSRLGQETQYF. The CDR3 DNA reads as TGTGCCAGCAGCTTAAGCCGACTTGGGCAAGAGACCCAGTACTTC.

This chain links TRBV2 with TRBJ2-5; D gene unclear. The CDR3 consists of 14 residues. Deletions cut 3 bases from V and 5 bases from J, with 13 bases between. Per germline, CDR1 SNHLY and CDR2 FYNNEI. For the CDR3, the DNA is TGTGCCAGCAGTGACCGGCCCCTCGGGGAGACCCAGTACTTC. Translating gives CASSDRPLGETQYF.

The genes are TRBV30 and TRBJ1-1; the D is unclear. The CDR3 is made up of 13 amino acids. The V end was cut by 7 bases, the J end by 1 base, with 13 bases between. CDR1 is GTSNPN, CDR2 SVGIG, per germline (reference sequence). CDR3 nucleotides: TGTGCCTCCGCGCTAGTGAGGAACACTGAAGCTTTCTTT. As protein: CASALVRNTEAFF.

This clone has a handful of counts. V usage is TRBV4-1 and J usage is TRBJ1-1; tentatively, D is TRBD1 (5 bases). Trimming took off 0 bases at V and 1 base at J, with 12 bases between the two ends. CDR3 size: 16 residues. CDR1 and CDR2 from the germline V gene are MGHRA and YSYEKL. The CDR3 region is CASSQEWGNTNTEAFF. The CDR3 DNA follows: TGCGCCAGCAGCCAAGAGTGGGGGAACACGAACACTGAAGCTTTCTTT.

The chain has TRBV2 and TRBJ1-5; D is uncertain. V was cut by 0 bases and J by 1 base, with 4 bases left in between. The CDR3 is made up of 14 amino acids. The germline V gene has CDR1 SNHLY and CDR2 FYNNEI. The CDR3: CASSEAQSNQPQHF. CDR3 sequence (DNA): TGTGCCAGCAGTGAAGCACAGAGCAATCAGCCCCAGCATTTT.

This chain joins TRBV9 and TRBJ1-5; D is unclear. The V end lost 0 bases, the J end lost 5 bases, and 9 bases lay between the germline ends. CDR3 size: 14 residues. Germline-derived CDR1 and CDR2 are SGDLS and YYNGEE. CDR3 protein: CASSVGESHQPQHF. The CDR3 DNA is TGTGCCAGCAGCGTAGGGGAGTCGCATCAGCCCCAGCATTTT. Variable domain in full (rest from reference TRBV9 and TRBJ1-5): DSGVTQTPKHLITATGQRVTLRCSPRSGDLSVYWYQQSLDQGLQFLIQYYNGEERAKGNILERFSAQQFPDLHSELNLSSLELGDSALYFCASSVGESHQPQHFGDGTRLSIL.

This CDR3 is CASSQVGSNEKLFF. As DNA, the CDR3 is TGCGCCAGCAGCCAAGTTGGGAGTAATGAAAAACTGTTTTTT. The rearrangement links TRBV4-1 to TRBJ1-4; D call uncertain. The CDR3 loop spans 14 amino acids. V was cut by 1 base and J by 4 bases, with 7 bases left in between. CDR1 and CDR2 (germline): MGHRA, YSYEKL.

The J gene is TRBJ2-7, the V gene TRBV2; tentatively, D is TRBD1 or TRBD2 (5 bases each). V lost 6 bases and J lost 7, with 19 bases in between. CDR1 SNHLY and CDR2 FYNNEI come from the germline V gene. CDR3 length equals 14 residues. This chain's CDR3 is CASSLGTAMREQYF. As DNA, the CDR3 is TGTGCCAGCAGCCTAGGGACGGCTATGAGGGAGCAGTACTTC.

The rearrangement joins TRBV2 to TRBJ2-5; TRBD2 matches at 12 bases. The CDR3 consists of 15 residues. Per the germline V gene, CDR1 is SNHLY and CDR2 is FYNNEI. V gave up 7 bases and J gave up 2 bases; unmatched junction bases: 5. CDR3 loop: CASNEGTSGQETQYF. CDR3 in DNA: TGTGCCAGCAATGAGGGGACTAGCGGGCAAGAGACCCAGTACTTC. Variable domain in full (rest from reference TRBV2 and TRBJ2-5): EPEVTQTPSHQVTQMGQEVILRCVPISNHLYFYWYRQILGQKVEFLVSFYNNEISEKSEIFDDQFSVERPDGSNFTLKIRSTKLEDSAMYFCASNEGTSGQETQYFGPGTRLLVL.

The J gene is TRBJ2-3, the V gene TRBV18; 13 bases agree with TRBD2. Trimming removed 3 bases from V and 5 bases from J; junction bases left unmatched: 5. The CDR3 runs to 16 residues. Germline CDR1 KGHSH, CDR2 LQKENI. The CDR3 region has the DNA TGTGCCAGCTCACCCTGGACTAGCGGGGGAGGAGATACGCAGTATTTT. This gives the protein CASSPWTSGGGDTQYF.

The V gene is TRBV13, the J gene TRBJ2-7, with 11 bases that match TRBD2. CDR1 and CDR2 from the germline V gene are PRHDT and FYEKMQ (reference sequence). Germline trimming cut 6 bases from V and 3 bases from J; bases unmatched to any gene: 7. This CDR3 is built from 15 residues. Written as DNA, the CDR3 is TGTGCCAGCAGACCCGGGACTAGCGGCAACTACGAGCAGTACTTC. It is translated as CASRPGTSGNYEQYF. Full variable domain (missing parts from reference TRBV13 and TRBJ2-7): AAGVIQSPRHLIKEKRETATLKCYPIPRHDTVYWYQQGPGQDPQFLISFYEKMQSDKGSIPDRFSAQQFSDYHSELNMSSLELGDSALYFCASRPGTSGNYEQYFGPGTRLTVT.